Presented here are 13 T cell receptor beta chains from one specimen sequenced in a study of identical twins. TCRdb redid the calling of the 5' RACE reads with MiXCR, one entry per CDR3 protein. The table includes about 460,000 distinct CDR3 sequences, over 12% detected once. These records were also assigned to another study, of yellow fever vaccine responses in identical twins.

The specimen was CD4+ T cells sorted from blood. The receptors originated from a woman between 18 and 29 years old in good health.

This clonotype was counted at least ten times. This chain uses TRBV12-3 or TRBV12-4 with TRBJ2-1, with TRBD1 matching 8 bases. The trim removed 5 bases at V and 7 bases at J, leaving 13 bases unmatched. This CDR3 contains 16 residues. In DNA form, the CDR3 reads TGTGCCAGCAGTCCCGGGGACAGGCCTTTGCGGAATGAGCAGTTCTTC. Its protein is CASSPGDRPLRNEQFF.

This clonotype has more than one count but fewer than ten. CDR3 DNA sequence: TGCAGTGCTAGGGGGGTCCAGTACGGGGGAGAGCAGTACTTC. Translated, it gives CSARGVQYGGEQYF. The chain couples TRBV20-1 to TRBJ2-7; a weak D match, TRBD2 (6 bases). The germline V gene has CDR1 DFQATT and CDR2 SNEGSKA (reference sequence). This CDR3 contains 14 residues. V was cut by 3 bases and J by 7 bases, with 19 bases left in between.

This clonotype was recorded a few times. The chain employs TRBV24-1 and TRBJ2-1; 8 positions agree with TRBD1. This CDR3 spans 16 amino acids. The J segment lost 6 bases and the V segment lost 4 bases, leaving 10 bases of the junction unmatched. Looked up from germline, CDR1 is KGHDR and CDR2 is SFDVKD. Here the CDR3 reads CATSETPRGRTNEQFF. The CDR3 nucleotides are TGTGCCACCAGTGAAACCCCCAGGGGGCGCACCAATGAGCAGTTCTTC.

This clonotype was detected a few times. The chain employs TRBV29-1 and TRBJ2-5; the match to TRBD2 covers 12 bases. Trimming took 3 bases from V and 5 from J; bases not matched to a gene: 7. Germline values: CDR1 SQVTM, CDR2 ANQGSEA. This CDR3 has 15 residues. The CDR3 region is CSVDLAGGLRETQYF. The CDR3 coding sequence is TGCAGCGTTGATCTAGCGGGGGGGCTCCGGGAGACCCAGTACTTC.

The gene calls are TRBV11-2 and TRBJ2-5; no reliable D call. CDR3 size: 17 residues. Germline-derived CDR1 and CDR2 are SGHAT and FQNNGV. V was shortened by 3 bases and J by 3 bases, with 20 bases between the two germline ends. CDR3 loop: CASSFPRSKVTKETQYF. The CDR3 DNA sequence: TGTGCCAGCAGCTTCCCCCGCTCCAAAGTTACCAAAGAGACCCAGTACTTC.

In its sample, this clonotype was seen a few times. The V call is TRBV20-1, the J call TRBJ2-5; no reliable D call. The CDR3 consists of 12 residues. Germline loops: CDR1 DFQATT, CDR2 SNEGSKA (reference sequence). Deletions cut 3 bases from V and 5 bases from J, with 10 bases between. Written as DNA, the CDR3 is TGCAGTGCTAGTTTGGGCATGGAGACCCAGTACTTC. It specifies CSASLGMETQYF.

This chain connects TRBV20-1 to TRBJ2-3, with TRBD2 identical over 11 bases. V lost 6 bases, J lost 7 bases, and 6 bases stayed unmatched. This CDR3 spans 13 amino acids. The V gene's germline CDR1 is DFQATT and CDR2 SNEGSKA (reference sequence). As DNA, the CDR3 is TGCAGTGCCCCAGTAGCGGGGGGGCATACGCAGTATTTT. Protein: CSAPVAGGHTQYF.

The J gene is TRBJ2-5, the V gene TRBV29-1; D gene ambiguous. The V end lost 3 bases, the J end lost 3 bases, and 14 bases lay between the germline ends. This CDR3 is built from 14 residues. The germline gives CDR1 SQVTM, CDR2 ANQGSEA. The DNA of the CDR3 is TGCAGCGTTGATCAGGTAGTCTCTAAAGAGACCCAGTACTTC. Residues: CSVDQVVSKETQYF.

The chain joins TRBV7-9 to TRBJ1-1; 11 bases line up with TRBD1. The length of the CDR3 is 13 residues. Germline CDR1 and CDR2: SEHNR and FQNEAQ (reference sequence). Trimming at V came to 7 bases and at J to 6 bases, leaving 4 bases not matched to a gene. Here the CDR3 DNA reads TGTGCCAGCAAGGACAGGGGGCTCGCTGAAGCTTTCTTT. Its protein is CASKDRGLAEAFF.

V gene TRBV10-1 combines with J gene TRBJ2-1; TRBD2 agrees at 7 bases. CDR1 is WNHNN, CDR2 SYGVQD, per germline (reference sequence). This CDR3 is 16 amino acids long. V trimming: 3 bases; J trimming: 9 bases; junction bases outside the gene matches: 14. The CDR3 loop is CASSEGQRDYKSEQFF. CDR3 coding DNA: TGCGCCAGCAGTGAAGGGCAAAGGGACTACAAAAGTGAGCAGTTCTTC.

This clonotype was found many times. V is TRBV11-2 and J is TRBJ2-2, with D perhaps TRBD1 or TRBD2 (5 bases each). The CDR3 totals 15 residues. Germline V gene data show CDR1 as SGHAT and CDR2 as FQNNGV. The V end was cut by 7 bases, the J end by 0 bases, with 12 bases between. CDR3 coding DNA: TGTGCCAGCACCCCAGGGAGAACGAACACCGGGGAGCTGTTTTTT. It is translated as CASTPGRTNTGELFF.

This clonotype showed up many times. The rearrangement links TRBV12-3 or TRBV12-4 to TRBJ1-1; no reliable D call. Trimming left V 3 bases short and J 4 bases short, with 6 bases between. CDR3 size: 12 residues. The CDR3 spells CASSLRSTEAFF. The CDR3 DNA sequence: TGTGCCAGCAGTTTGAGGAGCACTGAAGCTTTCTTT.

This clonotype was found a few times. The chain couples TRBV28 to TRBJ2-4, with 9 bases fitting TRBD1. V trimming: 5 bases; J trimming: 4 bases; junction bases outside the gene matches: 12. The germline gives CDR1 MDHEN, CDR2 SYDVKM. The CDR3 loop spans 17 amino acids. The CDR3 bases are TGTGCCAGCAGTGCTACCCCCGGGACAGGGAGAAAAAACATTCAGTACTTC. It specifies CASSATPGTGRKNIQYF.